This TCR beta chain was profiled in a study of T cell repertoires in cytomegalovirus infection. Study information: In public TCR beta signatures, there were indications of both CMV infection and matching HLA type.

This clonotype was picked up a small number of times. Its specificity is unknown. The study, taken as a whole, reports: HLA-C-restricted CMV clonotypes gave the most frequent clonotype in two of eight donors.

TCRdb used MiXCR to reprocess the reads, holding one entry per CDR3 protein. The top ten hold around 6.5% of the sample, which has around 210,000 distinct CDR3 sequences, approximately 7% seen once. The CDR3 covers 14 residues. CDR1 SEHNR and CDR2 FQNEAQ come from the germline V gene (reference sequence). V was shortened by 3 bases and J by 8 bases, with 13 bases between the two germline ends. The source of this sequence is a human donor in good health (CMV status not recorded). Some clones in this sample may be carry-over from other donors' samples. The chain couples TRBV7-9 to TRBJ1-4; weak D call: TRBD1 (5 bases). The sample was PBMCs. CDR3 sequence: CASSLSGQGEKLFF. The CDR3 region has the DNA TGTGCCAGCAGCTTGTCGGGGCAGGGAGAAAAACTGTTTTTT.